This T cell receptor beta chain was recovered during a study of CD8+CD57+ T cells in acquired aplastic anemia. Using genomic DNA as the template, TCR beta VDJ and CDR3 profiling was carried out. From the reads, TCRdb called clonotypes with MiXCR, one entry per CDR3 protein. The sample includes about 98,000 distinct CDR3 sequences, 55% to 75% of them seen just once. By flow cytometry, patients selected for sequencing had shown an expansion of CD8+CD57+ cells. The J segment lost 5 bases and the V segment lost 0 bases, leaving 6 bases of the junction unmatched. This CDR3 has 15 amino acids. Germline CDR1 LGHNA, CDR2 YNFKEQ.

The origin of this receptor is a human donor with aplastic anemia. Input material: sorted CD4+, CD8+, or CD8+CD57+ T cells (not recorded which) from PBMCs. The chain employs TRBV4-2 and TRBJ2-7, with 8 bases lining up with TRBD1. This CDR3 reads CASSQDGQGVDEQYF. CDR3 coding DNA: TGTGCCAGCAGCCAAGACGGACAGGGAGTTGACGAGCAGTACTTC.